This T cell receptor (beta chain) was obtained from a study of cytomegalovirus exposure and HLA in healthy donors. General study results and limits: Donors were assumed by presence/absence analyses to have roughly uniform sequencing depth.

The study ran its PCR with 60 Vbeta and 13 Jbeta primers. Here immunoSEQ multiplex PCR was the method, and the copy in TCRdb shows in-frame clones only, minus some. Found here are about 120,000 clones, 70% of them singletons; the top ten hold roughly 9%. This clone was found once. Its target is not known. This CDR3 is built from 14 residues. V lost 8 bases to trimming and J lost 1 base; unmatched junction nucleotides: 4. Germline loops: CDR1 SNHLY, CDR2 FYNNEI. This clonotype was obtained from a man aged 25 to 40 in good health and CMV-seropositive. Sequencing used PBMCs. V and J are TRBV2 and TRBJ2-1, with 8 nucleotides matching TRBD1. CDR3 nucleotide sequence: TGTGCCAGCGGCCAGGGGGCGTCCTACAATGAGCAGTTCTTC. Protein sequence: CASGQGASYNEQFF.